These 32 T cell receptor beta chains were all obtained from the same sample, sequenced in a study of shared clonotypes between healthy human individuals. Sequencing used immunoSEQ multiplex PCR; TCRdb keeps in-frame clones, though not all of them. Among about 2.3 million clones, around 90% were seen once, and the ten largest hold more than 0.35%. Sequencing used naive CD4+ T cells from PBMCs. The subset denotes: CD45RA+ positively selected. These receptors came from a man younger than 30 in good health. Some clones in this sample may be carry-over from other donors' samples.

The V and J genes are TRBV11-2 and TRBJ2-7, with 9 bases matching TRBD2. Germline values: CDR1 SGHAT, CDR2 FQNNGV. Germline trimming cut 3 bases from V and 6 bases from J; bases unmatched to any gene: 18. The CDR3 contains 18 residues. CDR3 in amino acids: CASSFEREVQSGRLEQYF. For the CDR3, the DNA is TGTGCCAGCAGCTTTGAGCGGGAGGTCCAATCGGGCCGGCTCGAGCAGTACTTC.

Concerning this clone: This sample includes further DNA sequences coding for the same CDR3. The chain couples TRBV15 to TRBJ2-4; D is perhaps TRBD1 or TRBD2 (6 bases each). V was cut by 0 bases and J by 10 bases, with 10 bases left in between. The germline CDR1 and CDR2 sequences are LNHNV and YYDKDF (reference sequence). This CDR3 comprises 13 residues. Here the CDR3 DNA reads TGTGCCACCAGCAGAGATAGGGGGGATATTCAGTACTTC. It codes for CATSRDRGDIQYF. The entire variable domain, with the rest obtained from reference TRBV15 and TRBJ2-4, is as follows: DAMVIQNPRYQVTQFGKPVTLSCSQTLNHNVMYWYQQKSSQAPKLLFHYYDKDFNNEADTPDNFQSRRPNTSFCFLDIRSPGLGDTAMYLCATSRDRGDIQYFGAGTRLSVL.

The rearrangement joins TRBV6-5 to TRBJ2-7; unclear D gene. The CDR3 covers 12 residues. Trimming removed 7 bases at V and 0 bases at J, with 7 bases between. Germline assignment: CDR1 MNHEY and CDR2 SVGAGI. For the CDR3, the DNA is TGTGCCAGCACCGGCAACTCCTACGAGCAGTACTTC. Its protein product is CASTGNSYEQYF.

V is TRBV5-4 and J is TRBJ1-2; unclear D gene. The CDR3 spans 14 residues. CDR1 and CDR2 (germline): SGHNT, YYREEE (reference sequence). Between the trimmed V and J ends, which lost 9 bases and 2 bases, there was a span of 17 bases. The CDR3 sequence: CATTMATANYGYTF. The DNA of the CDR3 is TGTGCCACCACAATGGCCACGGCCAACTATGGCTACACCTTC.

This chain links TRBV6-5 with TRBJ2-1; 11 nucleotides agree with TRBD2. The V gene end was trimmed by 1 base and the J gene end by 8 bases; junction bases not matched to a gene: 4. The germline V gene encodes CDR1 MNHEY and CDR2 SVGAGI. The CDR3 spans 15 residues. For the CDR3, the DNA is TGTGCCAGCAGTTACTGGATAGCGGGAGGGTATGAGCAGTTCTTC. This codes for CASSYWIAGGYEQFF.

V usage is TRBV5-4 and J usage is TRBJ2-7; D could derive from TRBD1 or TRBD2 (5 bases each). CDR1 and CDR2 (germline): SGHNT, YYREEE (reference sequence). CDR3 length equals 15 residues. The germline V and J ends were trimmed by 3 bases and 1 base, with 14 bases remaining between them. The CDR3 DNA reads TGTGCCAGCAGCTATAAAGGGACGGCGTCCTACGAGCAGTACTTC. This codes for CASSYKGTASYEQYF.

This clone was observed once. The chain joins TRBV5-1 to TRBJ2-2; the match to TRBD2 covers 9 bases. The CDR3 consists of 16 residues. Germline CDR1 reads SGHRS; CDR2 reads YFSETQ. The J segment lost 5 bases and the V segment lost 4 bases, leaving 9 bases of the junction unmatched. CDR3 protein: CASSLIAGDRTGELFF. CDR3 nucleotide sequence: TGCGCCAGCAGCCTTATAGCGGGAGATCGGACCGGGGAGCTGTTTTTT.

This chain uses TRBV5-4 with TRBJ2-1; D uncertain. CDR1 SGHNT and CDR2 YYREEE come from the germline V gene (reference sequence). V was clipped by 6 bases and J by 7 bases, with 20 bases between them. The CDR3 length is 15 residues. CDR3 in amino acids: CASTSNPKAGNEQFF. DNA of the CDR3: TGTGCCAGCACCTCCAATCCGAAAGCTGGGAATGAGCAGTTCTTC.

The V call is TRBV2, the J call TRBJ1-1; no firm D call. CDR1 is SNHLY, CDR2 FYNNEI, per germline. There are 13 residues in the CDR3. The germline V and J ends were trimmed by 6 bases and 2 bases, with 10 bases remaining between them. The CDR3 nucleotides are TGTGCCAGCAGGCAACAGATAAACACTGAAGCTTTCTTT. The encoded protein is CASRQQINTEAFF.

The CDR3 bases are TGTGCCAGCAGCTTAAATAGCCCGGGGAACACTGAAGCTTTCTTT. Encoded protein: CASSLNSPGNTEAFF. The chain combines TRBV7-3 with TRBJ1-1; D gene unclear. V was cut by 1 base and J by 1 base, with 10 bases left in between. CDR3 length equals 15 residues. Germline V gene lookup returns CDR1 SGHTA and CDR2 FQGTGA.

The V call is TRBV9, the J call TRBJ2-3; D gene uncertain. Germline CDR1 reads SGDLS; CDR2 reads YYNGEE. The CDR3 totals 11 residues. V was shortened by 3 bases and J by 2 bases, with 1 base between the two germline ends. The chain's CDR3 is CASSDTDTQYF. CDR3 nucleotides: TGTGCCAGCAGCGACACAGATACGCAGTATTTT.

The chain couples TRBV28 to TRBJ2-7; 7 nucleotides agree with TRBD2. CDR3 length: 15 residues. The V and J ends lost 5 bases and 0 bases, in that order; junction bases with no gene match: 7. In germline, CDR1 is MDHEN, CDR2 SYDVKM. CDR3 DNA sequence: TGTGCCAGCAGTGGGAATAGCGGGTACTCCTACGAGCAGTACTTC. Translation: CASSGNSGYSYEQYF.

The chain uses TRBV15 and TRBJ2-7; no clear D. This CDR3 is 11 amino acids long. Deletions cut 8 bases from V and 2 bases from J, with 7 bases between. From germline, CDR1 is LNHNV and CDR2 YYDKDF (reference sequence). The CDR3 region is CATPQTYEQYF. DNA for the CDR3: TGTGCCACCCCCCAAACCTACGAGCAGTACTTC.

A single count supports this clone. This chain joins TRBV7-2 and TRBJ2-4, with D perhaps assigned TRBD1 or TRBD2 (5 bases each). Germline assignment: CDR1 SGHTA and CDR2 FQGNSA. Trimming pared 5 bases from V and 1 base from J, leaving 15 bases between. The CDR3 has 16 residues. This CDR3 reads CASSPVGARAKNIQYF. DNA for the CDR3: TGTGCCAGCAGCCCAGTCGGGGCGCGTGCCAAAAACATTCAGTACTTC. The full variable domain, rest sourced from reference TRBV7-2 and TRBJ2-4, is GAGVSQSPSNKVTEKGKDVELRCDPISGHTALYWYRQSLGQGLEFLIYFQGNSAPDKSGLPSDRFSAERTGGSVSTLTIQRTQQEDSAVYLCASSPVGARAKNIQYFGAGTRLSVL.

J is TRBJ1-1 and V is TRBV5-6; no definite D call. This CDR3 has 15 amino acids. V lost 0 bases to trimming and J lost 0 bases, with 9 bases between them. The germline V gene encodes CDR1 SGHDT and CDR2 YYEEEE. The CDR3 sequence is CASSLDKGMNTEAFF. CDR3 in DNA: TGTGCCAGCAGCTTGGACAAGGGTATGAACACTGAAGCTTTCTTT. The whole variable domain, filled in from reference TRBV5-6 and TRBJ1-1, reads DAGVTQSPTHLIKTRGQQVTLRCSPKSGHDTVSWYQQALGQGPQFIFQYYEEEERQRGNFPDRFSGHQFPNYSSELNVNALLLGDSALYLCASSLDKGMNTEAFFGQGTRLTVV.

V gene TRBV5-1 combines with J gene TRBJ2-7; D is possibly TRBD1 or TRBD2 (6 bases each). This CDR3 spans 17 amino acids. The V gene lost 3 bases and the J gene lost 4 bases, with 23 bases spanning the gap. Germline-derived CDR1 and CDR2 are SGHRS and YFSETQ. This CDR3 is CASSSLGGTGNRYEQYF. DNA of the CDR3: TGCGCCAGCAGCTCCTTGGGGGGCACAGGGAACAGGTACGAGCAGTACTTC.

Notes on this clone: This same CDR3 is encoded by further DNA sequences in the sample. V usage is TRBV7-9 and J usage is TRBJ1-5, with D hard to call. V was pared by 4 bases and J by 1 base, with 8 bases between. The CDR3 runs to 14 residues. The germline CDR1 and CDR2 sequences are SEHNR and FQNEAQ (reference sequence). The CDR3 bases are TGTGCCAGCAGCTCGACGGGCAGCAATCAGCCCCAGCATTTT. This sequence encodes CASSSTGSNQPQHF. The full variable domain, in which reference TRBV7-9 and TRBJ1-5 provide the parts outside the CDR3, is DTGVSQNPRHKITKRGQNVTFRCDPISEHNRLYWYRQTLGQGPEFLTYFQNEAQLEKSRLLSDRFSAERPKGSFSTLEIQRTEQGDSAMYLCASSSTGSNQPQHFGDGTRLSIL.

This clone has a handful of counts. V usage is TRBV6-4 and J usage is TRBJ1-1; 9 bases align to TRBD1. V lost 6 bases to trimming and J lost 0 bases; unmatched junction nucleotides: 5. CDR3 length: 15 amino acids. In germline, CDR1 is MRHNA, CDR2 SNTAGT. As DNA, the CDR3 is TGTGCCAGCAGAAGACAGGGGGGATTGAACACTGAAGCTTTCTTT. Protein: CASRRQGGLNTEAFF.

The chain has TRBV4-1 and TRBJ1-5, with 12 bases fitting TRBD1. The CDR3 covers 16 residues. Trimming cost V 3 bases and J 6 bases; bases outside gene matches: 6. In germline, CDR1 is MGHRA, CDR2 YSYEKL. CDR3 nucleotide sequence: TGCGCCAGCAGCCAGGGGACAGGGGGCACGCTTCAGCCCCAGCATTTT. As protein: CASSQGTGGTLQPQHF.

This clone has only one observation. The chain employs TRBV2 and TRBJ2-7, with 15 bases that match TRBD2. V shed 5 bases, J shed 7 bases, and the junction held 12 bases outside the gene matches. This CDR3 spans 17 amino acids. Germline-derived CDR1 and CDR2 are SNHLY and FYNNEI. CDR3 loop: CASSPGLAGGPRYEQYF. CDR3 nucleotide sequence: TGTGCCAGCAGTCCAGGACTAGCGGGAGGGCCGAGGTATGAGCAGTACTTC.

The chain combines TRBV2 with TRBJ2-7; possibly TRBD2 for D (6 bases). The CDR3 is 14 amino acids. Germline assignment: CDR1 SNHLY and CDR2 FYNNEI. V gave up 10 bases and J gave up 0 bases, with 16 bases separating them. The CDR3 protein is CATYRDLSSYEQYF. The CDR3 nucleotides are TGTGCCACCTACCGGGACTTGAGCTCCTACGAGCAGTACTTC.

In DNA, the CDR3 is TGTGCCAGCAGCTTAAAGGGACAGGGGGCTGGCTCTGGGGCCAACGTCCTGACTTTC. This codes for CASSLKGQGAGSGANVLTF. V gene TRBV7-3 combines with J gene TRBJ2-6; 12 bases line up with TRBD1. Germline CDR1 and CDR2: SGHTA and FQGTGA. The CDR3 runs to 19 residues. After removal of 1 base from V and 0 bases from J, the junction contained 4 bases not matched to a gene. Using reference TRBV7-3 and TRBJ2-6 for the parts outside the CDR3, the full variable domain is GAGVSQTPSNKVTEKGKYVELRCDPISGHTALYWYRQSLGQGPEFLIYFQGTGAADDSGLPNDRFFAVRPEGSVSTLKIQRTERGDSAVYLCASSLKGQGAGSGANVLTFGAGSRLTVL.

The CDR3 reads CASSFLAGEANEQFF. CDR3 coding DNA: TGTGCCAGCAGCTTCTTAGCGGGAGAGGCGAATGAGCAGTTCTTC. This rearrangement joins TRBV6-5 to TRBJ2-1; the match to TRBD2 covers 9 bases. Germline lookup yields CDR1 MNHEY and CDR2 SVGAGI. The CDR3 is 15 residues long. The V gene end was trimmed by 6 bases and the J gene end by 7 bases; junction bases not matched to a gene: 10.

This clone was counted a single time. The chain couples TRBV18 to TRBJ2-3; 8 bases map to TRBD2. The CDR3 length is 16 residues. The germline gives CDR1 KGHSH, CDR2 LQKENI. Losses at the gene ends were 3 bases for V and 4 bases for J; bases not matched to a gene: 9. This chain's CDR3 is CASSPLSSGSADTQYF. In nucleotides, the CDR3 is TGTGCCAGCTCACCGCTATCCAGCGGGAGTGCAGATACGCAGTATTTT.

The chain couples TRBV19 to TRBJ1-5; D is ambiguous. The CDR3 is 12 residues long. CDR1 LNHDA and CDR2 SQIVND come from the germline V gene (reference sequence). Between the trimmed V and J ends, which lost 5 bases and 8 bases, there was a span of 10 bases. The CDR3 region is CASSPLDEPQHF. The CDR3 nucleotides are TGTGCCAGTAGTCCCTTAGATGAGCCCCAGCATTTT. Drawing the rest from reference TRBV19 and TRBJ1-5, the complete variable domain is DGGITQSPKYLFRKEGQNVTLSCEQNLNHDAMYWYRQDPGQGLRLIYYSQIVNDFQKGDIAEGYSVSREKKESFPLTVTSAQKNPTAFYLCASSPLDEPQHFGDGTRLSIL.

A few counts support this clone. V gene TRBV9 combines with J gene TRBJ1-1; 7 bases match TRBD1. V dropped 4 bases and J dropped 5; count of bases not matched to a gene: 8. Germline V gene lookup returns CDR1 SGDLS and CDR2 YYNGEE. The CDR3 runs 14 residues. In nucleotides, the CDR3 is TGTGCCAGCAGCTTATTAGACAGGGAAACTGAAGCTTTCTTT. Translated, it gives CASSLLDRETEAFF.

The chain joins TRBV4-2 to TRBJ2-5; no definite D call. Germline values: CDR1 LGHNA, CDR2 YNFKEQ. The length of the CDR3 is 15 residues. V lost 0 bases to trimming and J lost 0 bases, with 8 bases between them. CDR3 sequence reads: CASSQDRKDQETQYF. CDR3 coding DNA: TGTGCCAGCAGCCAAGATAGGAAGGACCAAGAGACCCAGTACTTC.

The chain recombines TRBV2 with TRBJ1-2; D call uncertain. CDR1 and CDR2 (germline): SNHLY, FYNNEI. V lost 4 bases to trimming and J lost 6 bases, with 12 bases between them. The CDR3 runs 13 residues. DNA of the CDR3: TGTGCCAGCAGTGTTAACACCCAAGATGGCTACACCTTC. It specifies CASSVNTQDGYTF. The full variable domain, with the rest looked up from reference TRBV2 and TRBJ1-2, is EPEVTQTPSHQVTQMGQEVILRCVPISNHLYFYWYRQILGQKVEFLVSFYNNEISEKSEIFDDQFSVERPDGSNFTLKIRSTKLEDSAMYFCASSVNTQDGYTFGSGTRLTVV.

This clone came up once. CDR3 DNA: TGTGCCAGCATCCCGGGAGTCAACCCGGTCTACAATGAGCAGTTCTTC. It codes for CASIPGVNPVYNEQFF. The genes are TRBV28 and TRBJ2-1, with D tentatively TRBD2 (6 bases). Germline V lookup: CDR1 MDHEN, CDR2 SYDVKM. This CDR3 is 16 amino acids long. With 7 bases removed from V and 3 bases from J, the gap between germline ends came to 19 bases.

The V and J genes are TRBV30 and TRBJ2-1; 7 positions agree with TRBD2. The CDR3 spans 16 residues. Germline V CDR1 and CDR2: GTSNPN, SVGIG (reference sequence). V shed 3 bases, J shed 5 bases, and the junction held 13 bases outside the gene matches. Here the CDR3 reads CAWSPGASGSHNEQFF. The CDR3 nucleotides read TGTGCCTGGAGCCCCGGGGCTAGCGGTTCCCACAATGAGCAGTTCTTC. The entire variable domain, with the rest obtained from reference TRBV30 and TRBJ2-1, is as follows: SQTIHQWPATLVQPVGSPLSLECTVEGTSNPNLYWYRQAAGRGLQLLFYSVGIGQISSEVPQNLSASRPQDRQFILSSKKLLLSDSGFYLCAWSPGASGSHNEQFFGPGTRLTVL.

The chain uses TRBV7-9 and TRBJ1-5; maybe TRBD1 (5 bases). Germline CDR1 reads SEHNR; CDR2 reads FQNEAQ (reference sequence). The CDR3 has 17 residues. Trimming cost V 1 base and J 0 bases, with 13 bases left between them. CDR3 protein: CASSLGRRGGSNQPQHF. CDR3 DNA sequence: TGTGCCAGCAGCTTAGGCCGAAGGGGAGGTAGCAATCAGCCCCAGCATTTT.

The CDR3 bases are TGTGCCAGCAGCTTAGGGAGGGCCGGGTCCGAGCTGTTTTTT. Translated: CASSLGRAGSELFF. This chain connects TRBV11-2 to TRBJ2-2; possibly TRBD2 for D (6 bases). Trimming shortened V by 1 base and J by 11 bases, and 14 bases separated the two germline ends. This CDR3 has 14 amino acids. Germline values: CDR1 SGHAT, CDR2 FQNNGV.